One sample yielded the 5 T cell receptor beta chains listed below, sequenced in a study of identical twins. TCRdb independently ran MiXCR on the 5' RACE reads; one entry per CDR3 protein. The repertoire has hundreds of thousands of distinct CDR3 sequences, around a tenth of them found once; the top ten carry about 5.5%. The sample consisted of memory (CD45RO+) T cells sorted from blood. Receptor source: a young woman in good health.

J is TRBJ2-5 and V is TRBV4-3, with 8 bases fitting TRBD2. With 0 bases clipped from V and 3 bases from J, the junction kept 9 bases outside the gene matches. The CDR3 is made up of 17 amino acids. Germline values: CDR1 LGHNA, CDR2 YSLEER. CDR3 DNA: TGCGCCAGCAGCCAAGATGACCATAGAGCGGGAGAAGAGACCCAGTACTTC. It encodes CASSQDDHRAGEETQYF.

V gene TRBV21-1 combines with J gene TRBJ2-7; the D segment call TRBD2 is taken from the table without a DNA check. TRBV21-1 is a known pseudogene. The CDR3 totals 21 residues. The CDR3, as DNA: TGTGCCAGCAGCCCTCGAAAAGGGGCGGGCCCGAGGGGGGCCTCCGGTTACGAGCAGTACTTC. It yields the protein CASSPRKGAGPRGASGYEQYF.

This clonotype was observed many times. V gene TRBV10-3 combines with J gene TRBJ2-3; 9 bases map to TRBD1. CDR1 ENHRY and CDR2 SYGVKD come from the germline V gene. After removal of 4 bases from V and 0 bases from J, the junction contained 2 bases not matched to a gene. The CDR3 is 15 residues long. CDR3 amino acids: CAISGTGVSTDTQYF. The CDR3 coding sequence is TGTGCCATCAGTGGGACAGGGGTGAGCACAGATACGCAGTATTTT.

This chain joins TRBV2 and TRBJ2-3, with a possible D match to TRBD2 (6 bases). CDR1 and CDR2 (germline): SNHLY, FYNNEI. This CDR3 spans 12 amino acids. V shed 7 bases and J shed 1 base, with 6 bases lying between them. The CDR3 DNA sequence: TGTGCCAGCACGGGGGGCACAGATACGCAGTATTTT. It encodes CASTGGTDTQYF.

This clonotype was seen only a few times. This chain links TRBV2 with TRBJ1-1; D unresolved. In germline, CDR1 is SNHLY, CDR2 FYNNEI. V lost 5 bases and J lost 1, with 14 bases in between. The length of the CDR3 is 15 residues. CDR3 in DNA: TGTGCCAGCAGTATTATGGGGTGGGCGAACACTGAAGCTTTCTTT. Translation: CASSIMGWANTEAFF.